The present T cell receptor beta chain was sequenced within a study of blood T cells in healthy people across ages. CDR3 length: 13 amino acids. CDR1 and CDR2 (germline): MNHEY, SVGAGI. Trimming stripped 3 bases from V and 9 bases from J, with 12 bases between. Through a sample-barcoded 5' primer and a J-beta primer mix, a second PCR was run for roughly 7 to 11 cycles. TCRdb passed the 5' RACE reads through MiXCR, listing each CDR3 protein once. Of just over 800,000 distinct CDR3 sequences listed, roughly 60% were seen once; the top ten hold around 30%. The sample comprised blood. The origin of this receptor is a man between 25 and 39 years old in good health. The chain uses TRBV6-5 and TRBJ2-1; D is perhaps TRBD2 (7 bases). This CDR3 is CASSYSGEGEQFF. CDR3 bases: TGTGCCAGCAGTTATTCAGGGGAGGGTGAGCAGTTCTTC.